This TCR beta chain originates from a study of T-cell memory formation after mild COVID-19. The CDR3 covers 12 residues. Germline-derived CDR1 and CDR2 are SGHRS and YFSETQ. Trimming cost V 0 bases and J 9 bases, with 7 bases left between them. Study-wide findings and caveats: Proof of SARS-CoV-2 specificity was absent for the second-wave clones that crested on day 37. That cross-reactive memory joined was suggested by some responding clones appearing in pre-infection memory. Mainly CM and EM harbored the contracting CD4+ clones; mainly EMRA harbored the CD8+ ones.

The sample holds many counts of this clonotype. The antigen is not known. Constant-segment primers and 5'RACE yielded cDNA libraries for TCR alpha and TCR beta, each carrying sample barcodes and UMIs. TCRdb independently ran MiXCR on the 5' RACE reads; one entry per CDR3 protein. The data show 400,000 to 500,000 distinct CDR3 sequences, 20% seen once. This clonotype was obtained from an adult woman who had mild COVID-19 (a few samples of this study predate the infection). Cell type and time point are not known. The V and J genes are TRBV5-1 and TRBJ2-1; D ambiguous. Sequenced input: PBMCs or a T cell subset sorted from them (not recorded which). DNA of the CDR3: TGCGCCAGCAGCTTGGAGGCCGGTGAGCAGTTCTTC. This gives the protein CASSLEAGEQFF.